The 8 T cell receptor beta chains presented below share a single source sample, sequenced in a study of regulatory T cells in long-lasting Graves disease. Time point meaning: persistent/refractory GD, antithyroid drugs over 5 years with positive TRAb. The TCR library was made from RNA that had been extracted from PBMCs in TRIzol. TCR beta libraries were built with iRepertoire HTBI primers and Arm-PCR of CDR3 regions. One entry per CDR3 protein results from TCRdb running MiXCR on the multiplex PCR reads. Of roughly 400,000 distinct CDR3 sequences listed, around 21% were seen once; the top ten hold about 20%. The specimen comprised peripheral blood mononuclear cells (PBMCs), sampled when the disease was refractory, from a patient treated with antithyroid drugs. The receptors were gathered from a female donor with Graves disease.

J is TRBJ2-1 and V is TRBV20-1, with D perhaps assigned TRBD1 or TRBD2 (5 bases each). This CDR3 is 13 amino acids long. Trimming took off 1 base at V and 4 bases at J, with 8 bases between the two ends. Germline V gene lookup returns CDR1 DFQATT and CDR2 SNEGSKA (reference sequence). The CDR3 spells CSARGDRYNEQFF. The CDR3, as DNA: TGCAGTGCTAGAGGGGACCGTTACAATGAGCAGTTCTTC.

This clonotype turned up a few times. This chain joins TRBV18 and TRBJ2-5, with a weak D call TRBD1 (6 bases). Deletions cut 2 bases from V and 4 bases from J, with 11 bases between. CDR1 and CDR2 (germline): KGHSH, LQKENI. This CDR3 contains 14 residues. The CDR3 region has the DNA TGTGCCAGCTCACCAGTGGGGGCAGGAGAGACCCAGTACTTC. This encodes CASSPVGAGETQYF.

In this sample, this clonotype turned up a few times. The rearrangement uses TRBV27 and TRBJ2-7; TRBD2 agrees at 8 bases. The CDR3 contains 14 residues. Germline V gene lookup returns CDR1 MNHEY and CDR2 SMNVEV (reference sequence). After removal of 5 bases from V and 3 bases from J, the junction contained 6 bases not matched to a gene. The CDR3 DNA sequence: TGTGCCAGCAGTCCGGGACTAGGGCTCTACGAGCAGTACTTC. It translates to CASSPGLGLYEQYF.

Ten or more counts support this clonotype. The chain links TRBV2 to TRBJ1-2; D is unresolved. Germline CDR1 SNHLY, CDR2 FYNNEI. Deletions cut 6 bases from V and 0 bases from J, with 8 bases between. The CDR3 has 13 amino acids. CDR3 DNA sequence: TGTGCCAGCAGAGGCCTGGCTAACTATGGCTACACCTTC. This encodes CASRGLANYGYTF. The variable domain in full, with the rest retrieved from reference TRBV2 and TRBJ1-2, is EPEVTQTPSHQVTQMGQEVILRCVPISNHLYFYWYRQILGQKVEFLVSFYNNEISEKSEIFDDQFSVERPDGSNFTLKIRSTKLEDSAMYFCASRGLANYGYTFGSGTRLTVV.

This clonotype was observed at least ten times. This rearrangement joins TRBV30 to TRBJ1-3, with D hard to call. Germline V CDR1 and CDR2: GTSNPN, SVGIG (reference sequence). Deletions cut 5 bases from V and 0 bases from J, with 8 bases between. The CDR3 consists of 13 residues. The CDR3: CAWASDSGNTIYF. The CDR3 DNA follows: TGTGCCTGGGCCAGTGACTCTGGAAACACCATATATTTT. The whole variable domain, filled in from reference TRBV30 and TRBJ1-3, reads SQTIHQWPATLVQPVGSPLSLECTVEGTSNPNLYWYRQAAGRGLQLLFYSVGIGQISSEVPQNLSASRPQDRQFILSSKKLLLSDSGFYLCAWASDSGNTIYFGEGSWLTVV.

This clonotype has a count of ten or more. CDR3 in amino acids: CASSQGTSETQYF. CDR3 nucleotide sequence: TGTGCCAGCAGCCAAGGGACTAGTGAGACCCAGTACTTC. The chain is built from TRBV7-9 and TRBJ2-5, with 8 bases that match TRBD2. This CDR3 spans 13 amino acids. V shed 5 bases, J shed 5 bases, and the junction held 4 bases outside the gene matches. Germline loops: CDR1 SEHNR, CDR2 FQNEAQ (reference sequence).

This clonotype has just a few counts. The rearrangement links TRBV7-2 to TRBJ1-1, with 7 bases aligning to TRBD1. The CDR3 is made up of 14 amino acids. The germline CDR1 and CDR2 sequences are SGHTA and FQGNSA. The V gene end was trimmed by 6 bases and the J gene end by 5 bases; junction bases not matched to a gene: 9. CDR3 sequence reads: CASSRGGARTEAFF. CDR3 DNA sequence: TGTGCCAGCAGTCGAGGGGGCGCGAGGACTGAAGCTTTCTTT.

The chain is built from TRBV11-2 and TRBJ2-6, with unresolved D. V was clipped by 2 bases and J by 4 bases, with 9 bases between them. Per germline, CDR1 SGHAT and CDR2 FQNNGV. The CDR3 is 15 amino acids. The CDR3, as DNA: TGTGCCAGCAGCTTAACCTTCTCGGGGGCCAACGTCCTGACTTTC. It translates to CASSLTFSGANVLTF.